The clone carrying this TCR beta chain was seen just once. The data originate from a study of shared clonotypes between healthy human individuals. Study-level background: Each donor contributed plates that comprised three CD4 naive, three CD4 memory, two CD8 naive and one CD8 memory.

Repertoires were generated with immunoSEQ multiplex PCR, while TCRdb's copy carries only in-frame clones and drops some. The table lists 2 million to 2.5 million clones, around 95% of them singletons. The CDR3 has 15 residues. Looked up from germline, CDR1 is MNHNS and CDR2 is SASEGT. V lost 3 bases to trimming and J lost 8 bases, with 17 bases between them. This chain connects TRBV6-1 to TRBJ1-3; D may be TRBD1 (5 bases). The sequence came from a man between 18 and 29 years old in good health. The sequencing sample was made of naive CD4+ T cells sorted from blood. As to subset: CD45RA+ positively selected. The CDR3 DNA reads TGTGCCAGCAGTGACGCCGGACGCAAAGGGGACACCATATATTTT. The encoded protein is CASSDAGRKGDTIYF.